A selection of T cell receptor beta chains follows, all from one sample in a study of blood T cell repertoires in COVID-19. Here immunoSEQ multiplex PCR was the method, and the copy in TCRdb shows in-frame clones only, minus some. In the table there are approximately 120,000 clones, over 80% of which are singletons. The sample was peripheral blood. The receptors come from a woman aged 55-69 years with acute or convalescent COVID-19. Both conserved end residues are part of each CDR3. The order of the fields is clone size, V gene, J gene, D gene, CDR3 length, CDR3 DNA, CDR3 protein. D genes are given only for firm matches. For some rows the clone size is stated as once, few or many, or as a class when expanded; others skip it.

>NA|TRBV6-5|TRBJ1-2|NA|13
TGTGCCAGCAGCTGGGACACCCTCTATGGCTACACCTTC
CASSWDTLYGYTF
>NA|TRBV13|TRBJ1-1|NA|16
TGTGCCAGCAGCTTAGAGGGGCCAGTGGAGAACACTGAAGCTTTCTTT
CASSLEGPVENTEAFF
>NA|TRBV5-5|TRBJ1-2|TRBD1|15
TGTGCCAGCAGCTTGTGGACAGGGGAAGGATATGGCTACACCTTC
CASSLWTGEGYGYTF
>NA|TRBV28|TRBJ2-5|NA|14
TGTGCCAGCAGGGAGTACCTGCAAAAAGAGACCCAGTACTTC
CASREYLQKETQYF
>NA|TRBV7-3|TRBJ2-1|NA|14
TGTGCCAGCAGCCCACTACGGACACCGGGTGAGCAGTTCTTC
CASSPLRTPGEQFF
>few|TRBV28|TRBJ2-7|NA|15
TGTGCCAGCAGCTCGGCGACCGGGGTACCTACCGAGCAGTACTTC
CASSSATGVPTEQYF
>few|TRBV4-1|TRBJ1-5|TRBD1|18
TGCGCCAGCAGCCAAGACGGACAGGGGGTTTATAGCAATCAGCCCCAGCATTTT
CASSQDGQGVYSNQPQHF
>NA|TRBV28|TRBJ1-5|NA|15
TGTGCCAGCACTCTGATGGGGGGGTGGTTTCAGCCCCAGCATTTT
CASTLMGGWFQPQHF
>NA|TRBV24-1|TRBJ2-1|NA|15
TGTGCCACCAGTGATTTGGCAACAGGGTGGAATGAGCAGTTCTTC
CATSDLATGWNEQFF
>NA|TRBV4-2|TRBJ1-2|NA|13
TGTGCCAGCAGCCAAGACTACTTGATGGGCTACACCTTC
CASSQDYLMGYTF
>NA|TRBV29-1|TRBJ2-1|NA|17
TGCAGCGCGCCGCCGCAGGGGCGAACCGTTTCCTACAATGAGCAGTTCTTC
CSAPPQGRTVSYNEQFF
>NA|TRBV12-1|TRBJ2-5|NA|17
TGTGCCAGCAGCTTTGGGCCAGGGGGCGGGCCGAGAGAGACCCAGTACTTC
CASSFGPGGGPRETQYF
>NA|TRBV6-5|TRBJ2-5|NA|13
TGTGCCAGCAGACAGGCCGCTGGAGAGACCCAGTACTTC
CASRQAAGETQYF
>NA|TRBV28|TRBJ2-2|TRBD1|16
TGTGCCAGCAGTCACCGACAGGGGGCCAGGACCGGGGAGCTGTTTTTT
CASSHRQGARTGELFF
>NA|TRBV20-1|TRBJ1-5|NA|13
TGCAGTGCTAGTTTAGGGGTTAATCAGCCCCAGCATTTT
CSASLGVNQPQHF
>few|TRBV19|TRBJ1-1|NA|15
TGTGCCAGTAGTTTAGGTTCGGGGTTGAACACTGAAGCTTTCTTT
CASSLGSGLNTEAFF
>NA|TRBV5-1|TRBJ2-2|NA|15
TGCGCCAGCAGCCTGCGGGGTCGAGACACCGGGGAGCTGTTTTTT
CASSLRGRDTGELFF
>NA|TRBV30|TRBJ1-2|NA|14
TGTGCCTGGACCCCTACTGACAGGTTGAGTGGCTACACCTTC
CAWTPTDRLSGYTF
>NA|TRBV5-4|TRBJ2-7|TRBD2|15
TGTGCCAGCAGCTGGGGCGGGACTAGCGGCTACGAGCAGTACTTC
CASSWGGTSGYEQYF
>NA|TRBV2|TRBJ2-2|NA|14
TGTGCCAGCAGGGAGGCGGGCTCCACCGGGGAGCTGTTTTTT
CASREAGSTGELFF
>NA|TRBV24-1|TRBJ2-2|NA|16
TGTGCCACCAGTGAGCAGGGGCGTACTAACACCGGGGAGCTGTTTTTT
CATSEQGRTNTGELFF
>NA|TRBV28|TRBJ2-7|TRBD1|13
TGTGCCAGCAGTCCGGGACAGGGCTACGAGCAGTACTTC
CASSPGQGYEQYF
>NA|TRBV25-1|TRBJ2-1|TRBD1|14
TGTGCCAGCTCGTCACTGGGACAGGGACGGGAGCAGTTCTTC
CASSSLGQGREQFF
>NA|TRBV6-2/TRBV6-3|TRBJ2-3|TRBD1|16
TGTGCCAGCAGTTACTCCCGACAGGGGGCAAAAGATACGCAGTATTTT
CASSYSRQGAKDTQYF
>few|TRBV28|TRBJ1-5|NA|15
TGTGCCAGCAGTTTGTATCGGGTTAGCAATCAGCCCCAGCATTTT
CASSLYRVSNQPQHF
>NA|TRBV30|TRBJ1-5|TRBD1|13
TGTGCCTGGACTGGACAGGTCAATCAGCCCCAGCATTTT
CAWTGQVNQPQHF
>NA|TRBV5-4|TRBJ1-6|TRBD1|15
TGTGCCAGCAGCATAAACAGGGGAAGGAATTCACCCCTCCACTTT
CASSINRGRNSPLHF
>NA|TRBV19|TRBJ2-7|NA|14
TGTGCCAGTAGTATAAGGGACGGGAGCTACGAGCAGTACTTC
CASSIRDGSYEQYF
>NA|TRBV7-9|TRBJ2-7|NA|14
TGTGCCAGCAGCTTGCAGGACATGTCCTACGAGCAGTACTTC
CASSLQDMSYEQYF
>once|TRBV5-1|TRBJ1-5|NA|15
TGCGCCAGCAGCTTGGCCTCAGGGGCCGGTCAGCCCCAGCATTTT
CASSLASGAGQPQHF
>NA|TRBV12-5|TRBJ2-1|NA|12
TGTGCTAGTGGCCCAGGCTACAATGAGCAGTTCTTC
CASGPGYNEQFF
>NA|TRBV7-2|TRBJ1-3|NA|15
TGTGCCAGCAGCTTAGGTTCGGGCTCTGGAAACACCATATATTTT
CASSLGSGSGNTIYF
>NA|TRBV5-4|TRBJ1-2|TRBD1|16
TGTGCCAGCAGCTTGGCGATCGGGACAGGGGTTGTTGGCTACACCTTC
CASSLAIGTGVVGYTF
>once|TRBV19|TRBJ2-5|TRBD1|15
TGTGCCAGTAGTATGCCCGGACAGGGGATATATTCCCAGTACTTC
CASSMPGQGIYSQYF
>NA|TRBV28|TRBJ2-3|NA|12
TGTGCCAGCAGTATCGTTCTGGATACGCAGTATTTT
CASSIVLDTQYF
>NA|TRBV19|TRBJ1-5|NA|15
TGTGCCAGTAGGAACAGGGTTAATAGCAATCAGCCCCAGCATTTT
CASRNRVNSNQPQHF
>NA|TRBV15|TRBJ1-6|NA|14
TGTGCCATCGCGCCGGGACTCCTTGGTTCACCCCTCCACTTT
CAIAPGLLGSPLHF